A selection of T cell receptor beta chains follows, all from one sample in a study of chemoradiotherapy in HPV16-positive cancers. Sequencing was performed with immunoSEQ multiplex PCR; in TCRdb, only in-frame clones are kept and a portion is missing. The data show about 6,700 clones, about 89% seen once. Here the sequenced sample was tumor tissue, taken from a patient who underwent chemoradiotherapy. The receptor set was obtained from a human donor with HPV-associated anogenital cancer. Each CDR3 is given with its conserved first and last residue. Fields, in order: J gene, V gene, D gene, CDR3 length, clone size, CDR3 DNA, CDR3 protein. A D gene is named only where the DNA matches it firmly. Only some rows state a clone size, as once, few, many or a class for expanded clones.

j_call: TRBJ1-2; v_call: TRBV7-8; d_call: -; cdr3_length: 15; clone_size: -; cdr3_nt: TGTGCCAGCAGCTTAGGGCAGATGGGGCGGGGTGGCTACACCTTC; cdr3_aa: CASSLGQMGRGGYTF
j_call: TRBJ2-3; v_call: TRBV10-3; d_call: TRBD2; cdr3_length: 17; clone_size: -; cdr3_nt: TGTGCCATCAGTGTGGGACCTAGCGGGGTGGCCACAGATACGCAGTATTTT; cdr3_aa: CAISVGPSGVATDTQYF
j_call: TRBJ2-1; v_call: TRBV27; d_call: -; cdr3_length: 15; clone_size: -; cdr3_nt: TGTGCCAGCAGTCGGCGACCCGTCTCCTACAATGAGCAGTTCTTC; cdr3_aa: CASSRRPVSYNEQFF
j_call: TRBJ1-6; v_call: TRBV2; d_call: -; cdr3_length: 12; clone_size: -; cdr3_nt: TGTGCCAGCGGGGCCCTGGGTTCACCCCTCCACTTT; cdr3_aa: CASGALGSPLHF
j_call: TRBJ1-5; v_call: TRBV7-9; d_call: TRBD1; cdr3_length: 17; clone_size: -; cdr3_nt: TGTGCCAGCAGCTTATCCTACGGGGGACAGGGTAATCAGCCCCAGCATTTT; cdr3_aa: CASSLSYGGQGNQPQHF
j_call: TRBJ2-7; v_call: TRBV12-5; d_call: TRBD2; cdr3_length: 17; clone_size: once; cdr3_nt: TGTGCTAGTGGTTTATTTCTAGCGGGGGCAGGAGGTTACGAGCAGTACTTC; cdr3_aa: CASGLFLAGAGGYEQYF
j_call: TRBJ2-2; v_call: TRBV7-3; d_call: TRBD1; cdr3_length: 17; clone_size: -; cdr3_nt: TGTGCCAGCAGCTTAGATCGGGACAGGGTCGGCACCGGGGAGCTGTTTTTT; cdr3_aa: CASSLDRDRVGTGELFF
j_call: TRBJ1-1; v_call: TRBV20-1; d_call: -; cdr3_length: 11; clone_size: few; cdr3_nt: TGCAGTGCCGGCAGGGAAACTGAAGCTTTCTTT; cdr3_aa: CSAGRETEAFF
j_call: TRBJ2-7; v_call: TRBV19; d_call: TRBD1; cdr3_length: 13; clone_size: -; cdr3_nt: TGTGCCAGTAGTTCGGGACAGGGTGACGAGCAGTACTTC; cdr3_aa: CASSSGQGDEQYF
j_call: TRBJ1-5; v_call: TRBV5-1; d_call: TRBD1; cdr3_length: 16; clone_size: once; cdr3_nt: TGCGCCAGCAGCTTGGAGGGCAGGGGGCAGGGGCAGCCCCAGCATTTT; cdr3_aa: CASSLEGRGQGQPQHF
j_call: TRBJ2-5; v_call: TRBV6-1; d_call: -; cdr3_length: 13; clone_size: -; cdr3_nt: TGTGCCAGCAACTGGGACCGTCAAGAGACCCAGTACTTC; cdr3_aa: CASNWDRQETQYF
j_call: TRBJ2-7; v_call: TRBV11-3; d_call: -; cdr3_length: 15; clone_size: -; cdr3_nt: TGTGCCAGCAGCTTGGTAGGGAACCCCTCCTACGAGCAGTACTTC; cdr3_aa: CASSLVGNPSYEQYF
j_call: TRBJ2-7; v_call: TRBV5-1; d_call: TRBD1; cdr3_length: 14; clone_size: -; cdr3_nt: TGCGCCAGCAGTTATGGGGACAGGGACTACGAGCAGTACTTC; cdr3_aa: CASSYGDRDYEQYF
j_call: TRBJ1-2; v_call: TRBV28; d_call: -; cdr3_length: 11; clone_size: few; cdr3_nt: TGTGCCAGCAGAACCAGCTATGGCTACACCTTC; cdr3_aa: CASRTSYGYTF